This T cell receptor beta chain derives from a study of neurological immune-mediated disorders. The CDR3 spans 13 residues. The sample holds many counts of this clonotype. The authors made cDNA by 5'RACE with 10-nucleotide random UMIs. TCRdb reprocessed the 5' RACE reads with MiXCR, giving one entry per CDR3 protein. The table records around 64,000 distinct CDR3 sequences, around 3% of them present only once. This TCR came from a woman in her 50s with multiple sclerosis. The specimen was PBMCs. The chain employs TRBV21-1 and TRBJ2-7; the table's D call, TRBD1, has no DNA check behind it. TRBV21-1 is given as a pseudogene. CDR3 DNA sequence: TGTGCCACCCCAAAGGGACAGCCCCTCCAGCAGTACGTC. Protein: CATPKGQPLQQYV.